These 16 T cell receptor beta chains were sequenced from one sample in a study of control samples from healthy donors and cancer patients. Measured with immunoSEQ multiplex PCR; TCRdb has only the in-frame clones, and not every one. The top ten clones hold over 2.5% of a sample with under 150,000 clones, 93% of them seen once. Sequenced material: blood. The source of these receptors is a man under 40 in good health.

This clone occurred once. The gene calls are TRBV4-2 and TRBJ2-3; the match to TRBD2 covers 7 bases. The CDR3 spans 20 residues. The V segment lost 0 bases and the J segment 5 bases; nucleotides outside the gene matches: 20. Per germline, CDR1 LGHNA and CDR2 YNFKEQ. CDR3 in DNA: TGTGCCAGCAGCCAAGATCTTGGGACTATTAGTCTTAGCTCGAGAGATACGCAGTATTTT. It is translated as CASSQDLGTISLSSRDTQYF.

The chain combines TRBV29-1 with TRBJ2-7, with TRBD1 matching over 7 bases. V lost 4 bases to trimming and J lost 5 bases; unmatched junction nucleotides: 11. In germline, CDR1 is SQVTM, CDR2 ANQGSEA. CDR3 length: 14 residues. The CDR3 DNA sequence: TGCAGCGTTGTAAAGACAGGGATCAGCGACGAGCAGTACTTC. Protein sequence: CSVVKTGISDEQYF.

This clone is a singleton in its sample. The J gene is TRBJ2-5, the V gene TRBV7-3, with D possibly called TRBD1 or TRBD2 (5 bases each). Trimming took 3 bases from V and 2 from J, leaving 13 bases between them. The CDR3 runs 15 residues. Germline-derived CDR1 and CDR2 are SGHTA and FQGTGA. The CDR3 here is CASSFRGDRQETQYF. The DNA for the CDR3 is TGTGCCAGCAGCTTCCGAGGGGACCGACAAGAGACCCAGTACTTC.

The chain recombines TRBV6-5 with TRBJ1-4, with 7 positions matching TRBD1. Unmatched junction bases numbered 7, after V lost 7 bases and J lost 5 bases. The CDR3 is 14 residues long. Germline CDR1 is MNHEY and CDR2 is SVGAGI. CDR3 sequence (DNA): TGTGCCAGCAAGCTGGGGACAGCAAATGAAAAACTGTTTTTT. Protein: CASKLGTANEKLFF.

The chain couples TRBV28 to TRBJ2-1, with D possibly being TRBD1 (6 bases). V was shortened by 11 bases and J by 6 bases, with 17 bases between the two germline ends. The germline CDR1 and CDR2 sequences are MDHEN and SYDVKM. The CDR3 has 13 residues. The CDR3 DNA reads as TGTGCCGTTGGGGGTGACAGGTCCAATGAGCAGTTCTTC. Residues: CAVGGDRSNEQFF.

The chain couples TRBV27 to TRBJ2-7; 9 bases line up with TRBD1. CDR1 and CDR2 from the germline V gene are MNHEY and SMNVEV (reference sequence). V was clipped by 4 bases and J by 3 bases; unmatched bases: 7. The length of the CDR3 is 15 residues. The CDR3 DNA reads TGTGCCAGCAGTTCCCCCGGGACAGGGAGCTACGAGCAGTACTTC. Residues: CASSSPGTGSYEQYF.

The rearrangement joins TRBV5-1 to TRBJ1-2; D gene ambiguous. This CDR3 is 16 amino acids long. Germline loops: CDR1 SGHRS, CDR2 YFSETQ. Trimming removed 2 bases at V and 0 bases at J, with 14 bases between. The CDR3 DNA is TGCGCCAGCAGCTTTACCGACAATTGGGCTAACTATGGCTACACCTTC. This sequence encodes CASSFTDNWANYGYTF.

CDR3 nucleotide sequence: TGCGCCAGCAGCGATCCCCGATTAGGGGGCGGCTATGGCTACACCTTC. Amino acid sequence: CASSDPRLGGGYGYTF. The chain has TRBV5-1 and TRBJ1-2; the match to TRBD1 covers 7 bases. Germline CDR1 SGHRS, CDR2 YFSETQ. This CDR3 region has 16 residues. V lost 4 bases to trimming and J lost 4 bases; unmatched junction nucleotides: 13.

The CDR3: CATHGTGGAGYSSGVYNEQFF. For the CDR3, the DNA is TGTGCCACGCACGGGACAGGGGGCGCGGGGTACAGCTCGGGAGTGTACAATGAGCAGTTCTTC. This chain uses TRBV28 with TRBJ2-1; 12 nucleotides line up with TRBD1. The V and J ends lost 10 bases and 4 bases, in that order; junction bases with no gene match: 26. The germline V gene has CDR1 MDHEN and CDR2 SYDVKM. The CDR3 runs to 21 residues.

The chain has TRBV5-1 and TRBJ1-4; 9 bases align to TRBD1. The germline gives CDR1 SGHRS, CDR2 YFSETQ. Trimming cost V 7 bases and J 7 bases; bases outside gene matches: 8. This CDR3 contains 14 residues. The CDR3 DNA reads as TGCGCCAGCTGCAAAAGGGGACAGGGTGAAAAACTGTTTTTT. Protein product: CASCKRGQGEKLFF.

This chain joins TRBV4-2 and TRBJ1-3; possibly TRBD1 for D (5 bases). The CDR3 sequence is 18 residues long. Germline V gives CDR1 LGHNA, CDR2 YNFKEQ. Trimming shortened V by 4 bases and J by 0 bases, and 19 bases separated the two germline ends. The CDR3 DNA reads as TGTGCCAGCAGCCGCCCGCGAGGGACCGCTTCCTCTGGAAACACCATATATTTT. It yields the protein CASSRPRGTASSGNTIYF.

The chain recombines TRBV10-2 with TRBJ1-5; no clear D. From germline, CDR1 is WSHSY and CDR2 SAAADI. Trimming left V 3 bases short and J 8 bases short, with 11 bases between. This CDR3 region has 13 residues. CDR3 nucleotides: TGCGCCAGCAGTGAAACCTACCGGGAGCCCCAGCATTTT. Its protein product is CASSETYREPQHF.

This chain links TRBV7-2 with TRBJ1-2; TRBD1 is a possible D gene (5 bases). Germline V gene data show CDR1 as SGHTA and CDR2 as FQGNSA. The CDR3 length is 14 residues. V shed 2 bases and J shed 8 bases, with 15 bases lying between them. The CDR3 loop is CASSLWMGREGYTF. The CDR3 DNA is TGTGCCAGCAGCTTATGGATGGGGCGCGAAGGCTACACCTTC.

Turning to this clone: Other DNA sequences in the same sample also yield this CDR3. The chain has TRBV9 and TRBJ1-1; possible D gene TRBD1, 5 bases. V was pared by 4 bases and J by 1 base, with 17 bases between. The CDR3 loop spans 16 amino acids. The germline CDR1 and CDR2 sequences are SGDLS and YYNGEE. In DNA form, the CDR3 reads TGTGCCAGCAGCCGCGGGACGCTCACAAGGAACACTGAAGCTTTCTTT. Encoded protein: CASSRGTLTRNTEAFF.

The V and J genes are TRBV12-3 or TRBV12-4 and TRBJ1-2; TRBD1 matches 10 bases. This CDR3 has 13 amino acids. The V gene end was trimmed by 6 bases and the J gene end by 6 bases; junction bases not matched to a gene: 4. CDR3 bases: TGTGCCAGCAGCCCTGGGACAGGGGATGGCTACACCTTC. Translation: CASSPGTGDGYTF.

A single count supports this clone. Germline is not matched at one junction end, which may reflect a read error. This chain uses TRBV5-6 with TRBJ1-2; 10 nucleotides line up with TRBD1. The CDR3 has 14 amino acids. The germline gives CDR1 SGHDT, CDR2 YYEEEE. CDR3 loop: CASSSQPPKTGGDF. CDR3 bases: TGTGCCAGCAGCTCCCAACCCCCTAAGACAGGGGGCGATTTC.